Sequencing of this T cell receptor (beta chain) was carried out in a study of cytomegalovirus exposure and HLA in healthy donors. PCR amplification relied on 60 Vbeta primers (plus 13 Jbeta primers). Assay: immunoSEQ multiplex PCR; the TCRdb copy retains only in-frame clones and omits some. This sample has approximately 100,000 clones, with under 90% found just once. J lost 4 bases, V lost 3 bases, and 10 bases had no gene match. This CDR3 region has 17 residues. Germline V gene lookup returns CDR1 SEHNR and CDR2 FQNEAQ (reference sequence). J is TRBJ2-5 and V is TRBV7-9; TRBD2 aligns across 11 bases. Sequenced: PBMCs. This receptor was taken from a woman in her 30s in good health and CMV-seronegative. CDR3 loop: CASSLNSGRAGGETQYF. The CDR3, as DNA: TGTGCCAGCAGCTTGAATAGCGGGAGGGCCGGGGGAGAGACCCAGTACTTC.